This TCR beta chain was recovered during a study of blood T cell repertoires in COVID-19. Recruits, aged 18 to 89 years, lived in 20 to 30 US areas. For recovered donors of Cohort 3, there were two negative PCRs, clearance, or symptom resolution. Using immunoSEQ multiplex PCR, the repertoire was profiled, and TCRdb retains in-frame clones only, with some absent. The data show some 260,000 clones, just over 85% seen once. V lost 4 bases and J lost 3; bases outside the gene matches: 6. The CDR3 has 16 amino acids. Germline CDR1 and CDR2: SGHRS and YFSETQ. The chain is built from TRBV5-1 and TRBJ2-7; 14 nucleotides agree with TRBD2. The TCR sequence derives from a middle-aged man who had recovered from COVID-19. The sample taken for sequencing was PBMCs or T cells enriched from blood (not recorded which). This CDR3 reads CASSGPGLAGVYEQYF. CDR3 DNA sequence: TGCGCCAGCAGCGGGCCGGGACTAGCGGGAGTCTACGAGCAGTACTTC. The complete variable domain, with remaining parts taken from reference TRBV5-1 and TRBJ2-7, reads KAGVTQTPRYLIKTRGQQVTLSCSPISGHRSVSWYQQTPGQGLQFLFEYFSETQRNKGNFPGRFSGRQFSNSRSEMNVSTLELGDSALYLCASSGPGLAGVYEQYFGPGTRLTVT.